This TCR beta chain was obtained from a study of blood T cell repertoires in COVID-19. Turning to the study itself: The United States, Italy and Spain provided the acute and convalescent COVID-19 samples. PBMCs, B-cell-depleted T cells, or T cells provided the cDNA or gDNA that made up the material.

In the original processing: Reference gene primer amplification yielded estimated nucleated cell counts. Clones were read by immunoSEQ multiplex PCR, and TCRdb kept only the in-frame ones, dropping some. Clonal size and the V and J genes are those of that table, whereas D and trimming came from the DNA. The sample shows about 83,000 clones, 80% to 90% of them seen only once. With V trimmed by 6 bases and J by 5 bases, 12 bases remained unmatched. The CDR3 totals 15 residues. From germline, CDR1 is MNHEY and CDR2 SVGAGI. The sample taken for sequencing was peripheral blood. This TCR came from an elderly woman with acute or convalescent COVID-19. This rearrangement joins TRBV6-5 to TRBJ2-7, with 8 bases lining up with TRBD2. The CDR3 coding sequence is TGTGCCAGCAGACAACAACTAGCGGTCAGGAACGAGCAGTACTTC. This codes for CASRQQLAVRNEQYF.